Below, 15 T cell receptor beta chains from the same sample are listed, as sequenced in a study of molecular identifiers for immune sequencing clone quantification. TCRdb used MiXCR to reprocess the PCR reads, holding one entry per CDR3 protein. The sample includes 300,000 to 350,000 distinct CDR3 sequences, roughly 23% of them seen just once. The sample was naive CD8+ T cells from blood, with Jurkat cell RNA spiked in. Subset described: FACS-sorted CD8+CD4-CCR7+CD45RA+ naive T cells. The origin of the receptors is a human donor in good health. Some libraries in this study had Jurkat cell RNA spiked in.

The rearrangement uses TRBV19 and TRBJ2-1; tentative D call: TRBD2 (6 bases). V gave up 8 bases and J gave up 2 bases, with 16 bases separating them. The germline CDR1 and CDR2 sequences are LNHDA and SQIVND (reference sequence). CDR3 length: 15 residues. This CDR3 reads CASGNGGRAYNEQFF. CDR3 bases: TGTGCCAGTGGGAATGGAGGGAGAGCCTACAATGAGCAGTTCTTC.

A word on this clonotype: This may come from a read error, since a much larger clone is one base off. This chain connects TRBV14 to TRBJ2-1; TRBD1 matches 8 bases. Germline values: CDR1 SGHDN, CDR2 FVKESK. This CDR3 is built from 14 residues. Germline trimming cut 11 bases from V and 0 bases from J; bases unmatched to any gene: 6. CDR3 region: CAGGTGFSYNEQFF. DNA for the CDR3: TGTGCCGGCGGGACAGGCTTCTCCTACAATGAGCAGTTCTTC.

V is TRBV4-1 and J is TRBJ2-1; 7 nucleotides line up with TRBD2. The CDR3 extends over 17 amino acids. Germline V gene sequence: CDR1 MGHRA, CDR2 YSYEKL. Trimming removed 3 bases from V and 0 bases from J; junction bases left unmatched: 8. The CDR3 spells CASSQGSGGSSYNEQFF. In DNA form, the CDR3 reads TGCGCCAGCAGCCAGGGGAGTGGCGGGAGCTCCTACAATGAGCAGTTCTTC.

This clonotype was picked up a small number of times. CDR3 region: CAITSGNTGELFF. CDR3 nucleotide sequence: TGTGCCATCACATCGGGGAACACCGGGGAGCTGTTTTTT. The gene calls are TRBV10-3 and TRBJ2-2; D remains unclear. Deletions cut 7 bases from V and 1 base from J, with 7 bases between. The CDR3 loop spans 13 amino acids. CDR1 is ENHRY and CDR2 is SYGVKD in the germline V gene.

This clonotype was counted ten times or more. The rearrangement joins TRBV6-2 or TRBV6-3 to TRBJ2-5; D might be TRBD1 or TRBD2, each matching 5 bases. V dropped 8 bases and J dropped 5 bases, with 24 bases sitting between them. The germline CDR1 and CDR2 sequences are MNHEY and SVGEGT. The CDR3 has 16 amino acids. CDR3 residues: CASLRDQELKKETQYF. The CDR3 DNA reads TGTGCCAGCCTGAGGGACCAGGAGCTCAAGAAGGAGACCCAGTACTTC.

This clonotype has at least ten counts. The rearrangement uses TRBV4-1 and TRBJ2-3; D may be TRBD2 (6 bases). Germline V CDR1 and CDR2: MGHRA, YSYEKL. CDR3 length: 13 amino acids. V gave up 3 bases and J gave up 6 bases, with 10 bases separating them. CDR3 amino acids: CASSQGDLDTQYF. CDR3 sequence (DNA): TGCGCCAGCAGCCAGGGGGACTTGGATACGCAGTATTTT.

This clonotype was observed at least ten times. The rearrangement links TRBV28 to TRBJ2-7; tentative D call: TRBD2 (6 bases). Trimming shortened V by 5 bases and J by 3 bases, and 14 bases separated the two germline ends. This CDR3 has 14 amino acids. Germline CDR1 reads MDHEN; CDR2 reads SYDVKM. CDR3 loop: CASSPQWGDYEQYF. Written as DNA, the CDR3 is TGTGCCAGCAGTCCACAGTGGGGGGACTACGAGCAGTACTTC. The entire variable domain, with the rest obtained from reference TRBV28 and TRBJ2-7, is as follows: DVKVTQSSRYLVKRTGEKVFLECVQDMDHENMFWYRQDPGLGLRLIYFSYDVKMKEKGDIPEGYSVSREKKERFSLILESASTNQTSMYLCASSPQWGDYEQYFGPGTRLTVT.

This clonotype was observed at least ten times. This chain connects TRBV6-6 to TRBJ2-5; the match to TRBD2 covers 8 bases. The CDR3 runs to 15 residues. In germline, CDR1 is MNHNY, CDR2 SVGAGI (reference sequence). V was pared by 2 bases and J by 5 bases, with 7 bases of the junction left unmatched. DNA for the CDR3: TGTGCCAGCAGTTACCCTGGGACTAGTGGTGAGACCCAGTACTTC. Amino acid sequence: CASSYPGTSGETQYF.

Notes on this clonotype: This could be a read error, since a much larger clone is one nucleotide away. The V and J genes are TRBV30 and TRBJ1-1, with 7 bases aligning to TRBD1. The germline gives CDR1 GTSNPN, CDR2 SVGIG (reference sequence). V shed 3 bases, J shed 0 bases, and the junction held 1 base outside the gene matches. This CDR3 comprises 13 residues. This CDR3 is CAWRTGMNTEAFF. The CDR3 nucleotides are TGTGCCTGGAGGACAGGGATGAACACTGAAGCTTTCTTT. The full variable domain, with the rest looked up from reference TRBV30 and TRBJ1-1, is SQTIHQWPATLVQPVGSPLSLECTVEGTSNPNLYWYRQAAGRGLQLLFYSVGIGQISSEVPQNLSASRPQDRQFILSSKKLLLSDSGFYLCAWRTGMNTEAFFGQGTRLTVV.

This clonotype came up many times. J is TRBJ2-7 and V is TRBV7-9; possibly TRBD1 for D (5 bases). The V gene lost 1 base and the J gene lost 3 bases, with 16 bases spanning the gap. The CDR3 spans 16 residues. CDR1 and CDR2 from the germline V gene are SEHNR and FQNEAQ (reference sequence). The CDR3: CASSLESGRQSYEQYF. As DNA, the CDR3 is TGTGCCAGCAGCTTAGAGTCGGGCAGACAGAGCTACGAGCAGTACTTC.

The sample holds a few counts of this clonotype. Relative to the germline gene, one junction end is altered; a read error may explain this. This chain uses TRBV6-2 or TRBV6-3 with TRBJ2-3; D call uncertain. The CDR3 sequence is 16 residues long. The germline V gene has CDR1 MNHEY and CDR2 SVGEGT. Here the CDR3 DNA reads TGTGTCAGCAGTTACGGTTACTCGAGTATAACAGATACGCAGTATTTT. It specifies CVSSYGYSSITDTQYF.

This clonotype was picked up many times. The rearrangement uses TRBV5-1 and TRBJ1-1, with D perhaps TRBD1 (5 bases). The V end lost 0 bases, the J end lost 2 bases, and 8 bases lay between the germline ends. Germline V gene data show CDR1 as SGHRS and CDR2 as YFSETQ. CDR3 length: 14 amino acids. As DNA, the CDR3 is TGCGCCAGCAGCTTGGGCGGGGGAAACACTGAAGCTTTCTTT. Its translation: CASSLGGGNTEAFF.

The rearrangement uses TRBV11-3 and TRBJ2-7, with a weak D call TRBD1 (6 bases). Germline CDR1 and CDR2: SGHNT and YENEEA. V lost 5 bases and J 4 bases, leaving 12 bases between the germline ends. There are 13 residues in the CDR3. DNA of the CDR3: TGTGCCAGCAGCCACGGGACAACGTACGAGCAGTACTTC. It yields the protein CASSHGTTYEQYF.

This clonotype was detected a few times. The chain links TRBV28 to TRBJ2-5, with 7 bases lining up with TRBD1. After removal of 5 bases from V and 2 bases from J, the junction contained 11 bases not matched to a gene. The CDR3 has 16 amino acids. Germline loops: CDR1 MDHEN, CDR2 SYDVKM. CDR3 coding DNA: TGTGCCAGCAGTCCAAATTACAGGGGCCCTCAAGAGACCCAGTACTTC. This gives the protein CASSPNYRGPQETQYF.

This clonotype was observed many times. The chain couples TRBV27 to TRBJ1-5; D may be TRBD1 (6 bases). Germline V CDR1 and CDR2: MNHEY, SMNVEV (reference sequence). The germline V and J ends were trimmed by 5 bases and 4 bases, with 18 bases remaining between them. There are 16 residues in the CDR3. The chain's CDR3 is CASSPVRDIRNQPQHF. The CDR3, as DNA: TGTGCCAGCAGTCCTGTGCGGGACATAAGAAATCAGCCCCAGCATTTT.